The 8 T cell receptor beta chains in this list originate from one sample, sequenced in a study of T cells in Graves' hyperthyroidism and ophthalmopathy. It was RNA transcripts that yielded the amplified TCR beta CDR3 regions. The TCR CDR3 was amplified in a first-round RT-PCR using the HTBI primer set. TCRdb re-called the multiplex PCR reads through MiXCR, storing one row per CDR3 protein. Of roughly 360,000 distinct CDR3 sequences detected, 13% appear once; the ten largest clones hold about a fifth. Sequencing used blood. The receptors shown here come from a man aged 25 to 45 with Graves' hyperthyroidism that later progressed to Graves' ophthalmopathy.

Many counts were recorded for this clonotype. CDR3 amino acids: CASSYSSQGGGNTEAFF. The CDR3 DNA sequence: TGTGCCAGCAGTTACTCGTCCCAGGGAGGGGGAAACACTGAAGCTTTCTTT. The chain joins TRBV6-5 to TRBJ1-1, with TRBD1 as a possible D gene (6 bases). From germline, CDR1 is MNHEY and CDR2 SVGAGI. The germline V and J ends were trimmed by 0 bases and 2 bases, with 16 bases remaining between them. This CDR3 has 17 residues.

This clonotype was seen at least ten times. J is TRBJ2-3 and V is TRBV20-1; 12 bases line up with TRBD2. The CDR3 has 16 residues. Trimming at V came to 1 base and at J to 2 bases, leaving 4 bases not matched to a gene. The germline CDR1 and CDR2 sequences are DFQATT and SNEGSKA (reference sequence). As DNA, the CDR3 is TGCAGTGCTAGAGGATGGACTAGCGGGACCACAGATACGCAGTATTTT. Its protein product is CSARGWTSGTTDTQYF.

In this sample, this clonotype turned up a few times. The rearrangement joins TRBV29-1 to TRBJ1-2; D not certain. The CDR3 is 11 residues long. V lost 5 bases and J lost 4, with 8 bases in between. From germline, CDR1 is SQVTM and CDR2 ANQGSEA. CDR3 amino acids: CSVYGGYGYTF. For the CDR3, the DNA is TGCAGCGTTTATGGAGGCTATGGCTACACCTTC.

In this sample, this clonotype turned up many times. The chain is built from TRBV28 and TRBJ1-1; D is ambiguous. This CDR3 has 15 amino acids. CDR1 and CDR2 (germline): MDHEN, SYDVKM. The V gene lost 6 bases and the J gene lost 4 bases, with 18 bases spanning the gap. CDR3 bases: TGTGCCAGCAGGCACCTGCTAGGCAGCGGCACTGAAGCTTTCTTT. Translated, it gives CASRHLLGSGTEAFF.

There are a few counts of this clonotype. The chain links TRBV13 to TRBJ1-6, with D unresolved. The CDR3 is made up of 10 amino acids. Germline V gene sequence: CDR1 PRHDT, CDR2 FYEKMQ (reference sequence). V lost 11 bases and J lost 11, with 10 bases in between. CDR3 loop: CARETTPLHF. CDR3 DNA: TGTGCCCGCGAGACGACACCCCTCCACTTT. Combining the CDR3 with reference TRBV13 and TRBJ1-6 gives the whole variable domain AAGVIQSPRHLIKEKRETATLKCYPIPRHDTVYWYQQGPGQDPQFLISFYEKMQSDKGSIPDRFSAQQFSDYHSELNMSSLELGDSALYFCARETTPLHFGNGTRLTVT.

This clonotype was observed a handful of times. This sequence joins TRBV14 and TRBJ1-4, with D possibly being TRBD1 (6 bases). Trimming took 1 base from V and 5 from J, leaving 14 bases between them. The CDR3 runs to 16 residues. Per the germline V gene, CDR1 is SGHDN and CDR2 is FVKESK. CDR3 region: CASSQGPGAANEKLFF. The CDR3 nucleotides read TGTGCCAGCAGCCAAGGTCCGGGGGCAGCGAATGAAAAACTGTTTTTT.

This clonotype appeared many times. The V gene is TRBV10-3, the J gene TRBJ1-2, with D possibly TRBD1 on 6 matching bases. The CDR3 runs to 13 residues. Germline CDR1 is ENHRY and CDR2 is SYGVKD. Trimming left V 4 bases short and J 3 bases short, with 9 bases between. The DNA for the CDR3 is TGTGCCATCAGTGGAGGACAGTACTATGGCTACACCTTC. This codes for CAISGGQYYGYTF.

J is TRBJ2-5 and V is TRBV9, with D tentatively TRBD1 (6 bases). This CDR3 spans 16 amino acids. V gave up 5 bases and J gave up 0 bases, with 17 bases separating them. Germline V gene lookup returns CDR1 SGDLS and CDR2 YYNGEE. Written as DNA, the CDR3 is TGTGCCAGCAGTCACATGGGACAAATGTACCAAGAGACCCAGTACTTC. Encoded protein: CASSHMGQMYQETQYF.